This is a list of T cell receptor beta chains from one sample in a study of shared clonotypes between healthy human individuals. Only in-frame clones appear in the TCRdb table, and some are missing; sequencing was by immunoSEQ multiplex PCR. The data contain 2 million to 2.5 million clones, 85% to 95% of them seen just once; the ten biggest clones take up around 0.38%. Sample: naive CD4+ T cells from PBMCs. The receptors originated from a man between 18 and 35 years old in good health. Some clones in this sample may be carry-over from other donors' samples. CDR3s leave out the opening cysteine and the closing phenylalanine or tryptophan.

j_call v_call cdr3_aa
TRBJ2-1 TRBV7-2 ASSLIAGGPNEQF
TRBJ2-5 TRBV18 ASSLANSETQY
TRBJ2-7 TRBV30 AWSFGGYQY
TRBJ1-2 TRBV5-8 ASSLAWQGGYT
TRBJ2-1 TRBV5-1 ASSYLAGLDNEQF
TRBJ2-1 TRBV5-1 ASSLAAASYNEQF
TRBJ2-1 TRBV7-2 ASSLESYNEQF
TRBJ2-7 TRBV7-8 ASSPPGGVPRSYEQY
TRBJ2-4 TRBV19 ASSIVSDIQY
TRBJ2-1 TRBV5-1 ASSLPLFREQF
TRBJ2-1 TRBV7-2 ASSLYKTGAGDEQF
TRBJ2-2 TRBV2 ASSEYSPGGSSGELF
TRBJ1-1 TRBV19 ASRGRGNTEAF
TRBJ1-1 TRBV5-6 ASSLESSEAF
TRBJ1-1 TRBV28 ASSSATGRPEAF
TRBJ2-2 TRBV5-4 ASSLVTASTGELF
TRBJ2-5 TRBV7-9 ASSLLLAMN
TRBJ1-1 TRBV2 ASSEPSGAWVTEAF
TRBJ2-5 TRBV5-8 ASSLGRTGGRETQY
TRBJ2-3 TRBV9 ASNTNGVLGADTQY
TRBJ1-2 TRBV7-9 ASSLEGQADYGYT
TRBJ1-2 TRBV5-1 ASSFSGAQSYGYT
TRBJ2-3 TRBV4-1 ASSQEAVGSDTQY
TRBJ2-7 TRBV7-8 ASSSDGTVYEQY
TRBJ1-1 TRBV15 ATSRVDRDTEAF
TRBJ1-2 TRBV16 ASSQQEPPNYGYT